A selection of T cell receptor beta chains follows, all from one sample in a study of blood T cells in healthy people across ages. TCRdb processed the 5' RACE reads anew with MiXCR; each CDR3 protein has one entry. The table has fewer than 950,000 distinct CDR3 sequences, 35% to 40% seen once. The sample taken for sequencing was blood. Every receptor here comes from a man between 18 and 29 years old in good health. The CDR3 runs from the conserved cysteine through the conserved F or W. The order of the fields is D gene, V gene, clone size, J gene, CDR3 DNA, CDR3 protein. The D gene is left open where the match is weak. Expanded clones are given a class, and other clones once, few, many or no size at all.

NA,TRBV5-1,few,TRBJ1-6,TGCGCCAGCAGCGCCAGAGAACGGATCAATAATTCACCCCTCCACTTT,CASSARERINNSPLHF
NA,TRBV6-2/TRBV6-3,NA,TRBJ2-7,TGTGCCAGCAGTTTCGACCCTTATACTAGCAGGACAACCTACGAGCAGTACTTC,CASSFDPYTSRTTYEQYF
NA,TRBV6-5,NA,TRBJ1-5,TGTGCCAGCAGAGTCGGGGTTCTGCAGCCCCAGCATTTT,CASRVGVLQPQHF
NA,TRBV14,NA,TRBJ1-6,TGTGCCAGCAGCCGGGGACTACCCCCAGCACCCCTCCACTTT,CASSRGLPPAPLHF
NA,TRBV12-3/TRBV12-4,few,TRBJ1-1,TGTGCCAGCAGTGTAGGGGGATACGGCACTGAAGCTTTCTTT,CASSVGGYGTEAFF
NA,TRBV7-2,NA,TRBJ2-7,TGTGCCAGCAGCTTAGGACCGGACAGGGACTACTCCGAGCAGTACTTC,CASSLGPDRDYSEQYF
TRBD2,TRBV12-3/TRBV12-4,many,TRBJ2-5,TGTGCCAGCACCGGGGGGGGCCTTGAGACCCAGTACTTC,CASTGGGLETQYF
NA,TRBV5-1,NA,TRBJ2-5,TGCGCCAGCAGCTTGGGGGAGGTGGAGACCCAGTACTTC,CASSLGEVETQYF
NA,TRBV7-2,NA,TRBJ1-2,TGTGCCAGCAGCTCCCGGATATATAACTATGGCTACACCTTC,CASSSRIYNYGYTF
TRBD2,TRBV18,NA,TRBJ2-4,TGTGCCAGCTCATCGGGACTAGCGGGAGATGAAAACATTCAGTACTTC,CASSSGLAGDENIQYF
TRBD2,TRBV7-9,NA,TRBJ2-7,TGTGCCAGCAGCTTAGCGTTGAGGGGACTAGCGGTCCCTGCGAGCTCCTACAATGAGCAGTACTTC,CASSLALRGLAVPASSYNEQYF
NA,TRBV20-1,NA,TRBJ2-1,TGCAGTGCTACCACTGGGGGGCGCACCTACAATGAGCAGTTCTTC,CSATTGGRTYNEQFF
NA,TRBV6-2/TRBV6-3,NA,TRBJ2-7,TGTGCCAGCAGAGACCCTCGGCACAGCTCCTACGAGCAGTACTTC,CASRDPRHSSYEQYF
NA,TRBV7-9,many,TRBJ1-6,TGTGCCAGCAGCTTAGGGCTTGATTCACCCCTCCACTTT,CASSLGLDSPLHF
NA,TRBV7-2,few,TRBJ2-7,TGTGCCAGCAGCTTGGTCCGGGGTGACAATGAGCAGTACTTC,CASSLVRGDNEQYF
NA,TRBV5-1,few,TRBJ2-3,TGCGCCAGCAGCCCCGGACCCGTATATACGCAGTATTTT,CASSPGPVYTQYF
TRBD1,TRBV20-1,once,TRBJ2-5,TGCAGTGCTAGCAGGACAGGGGGAGATGAGACCCAGTACTTC,CSASRTGGDETQYF
NA,TRBV5-1,NA,TRBJ1-1,TGCGCCAGCAGCTTTGGGAGAGGGATGAACACTGAAGCTTTCTTT,CASSFGRGMNTEAFF
NA,TRBV4-3,many,TRBJ2-6,TGCGCCAGCAGCCCTAATCCAGTGTCTGGGGCCAACGTCCTGACTTTC,CASSPNPVSGANVLTF
TRBD1,TRBV29-1,NA,TRBJ1-2,TGCAGCCACGGAAAAATAACAGGGGTAGATGGCTACACCTTC,CSHGKITGVDGYTF
NA,TRBV5-1,NA,TRBJ1-1,TGCGCCAGCTTGGACTCGTGGACTGAAGCTTTCTTT,CASLDSWTEAFF
NA,TRBV6-5,many,TRBJ1-2,TGTGCCAGCACTTCTCCCCTTCTTGGCTACACCTTC,CASTSPLLGYTF
NA,TRBV29-1,NA,TRBJ2-3,TGCAGCGTTCGCGCGTCAGCGCGAGATACGCAGTATTTT,CSVRASARDTQYF
NA,TRBV6-1,few,TRBJ2-7,TGTGCCAGCAGTAGGGAGTTGAATGAGCAGTACTTC,CASSRELNEQYF
TRBD1,TRBV6-2/TRBV6-3,NA,TRBJ2-1,TGTGCCAGCAGTTACGGACAGGGGGCCAATGAGCAGTTCTTC,CASSYGQGANEQFF
TRBD1,TRBV6-6,NA,TRBJ1-5,TGTGCCAGCAGGGCGGGACAGACCAATCAGCCCCAGCATTTT,CASRAGQTNQPQHF
NA,TRBV10-3,few,TRBJ2-3,TGTGCCATCACCTCGGGGGTTGCAGATACGCAGTATTTT,CAITSGVADTQYF
NA,TRBV3-1,NA,TRBJ2-1,TGTGCCAGCAGCCAAGGATGCCTGTCCTACAATGAGCAGTTCTTC,CASSQGCLSYNEQFF
NA,TRBV5-1,few,TRBJ2-3,TGCGCCAGCAGCGTGGGTGGGGAAGAAGATACGCAGTATTTT,CASSVGGEEDTQYF
TRBD2,TRBV9,few,TRBJ2-3,TGTGCCAGCAGCGCGACTAGCGGGGTGGCAGATACGCAGTATTTT,CASSATSGVADTQYF
NA,TRBV29-1,NA,TRBJ2-3,TGCAGCGTTGAGGGGGGGGCGAACTTAGATACGCAGTATTTT,CSVEGGANLDTQYF
NA,TRBV7-2,NA,TRBJ2-1,TGTGCCAGCAGCTTTCCGGGACCCGCGTCCTACAATGAGCAGTTCTTC,CASSFPGPASYNEQFF
TRBD2,TRBV7-3,NA,TRBJ2-1,TGTGCCAGCAGCTCGCCCGGGACTAGCACCGCGTTGGGCCACAATGAGCAGTTCTTC,CASSSPGTSTALGHNEQFF
NA,TRBV4-2,many,TRBJ2-5,TGTGCCAGCAGCCAAGTGTTGGCGGAGATGGAGACCCAGTACTTC,CASSQVLAEMETQYF
NA,TRBV2,NA,TRBJ1-3,TGTGCCAGCAGTGAAGTAGACAGAAAGAGCACCATATATTTT,CASSEVDRKSTIYF
TRBD1,TRBV7-2,NA,TRBJ1-6,TGTGCCGGCAGCATAAGACAGGGGCCCTTGGCTTCACCCCTCCACTTT,CAGSIRQGPLASPLHF
NA,TRBV6-5,NA,TRBJ2-2,TGTGCCAGCAGACGGACGAACACCGGGGAGCTGTTTTTT,CASRRTNTGELFF
NA,TRBV14,many,TRBJ2-5,TGTGCCAGCAGCCAACCTAACTACGCAACGACCCAGTACTTC,CASSQPNYATTQYF
NA,TRBV5-1,few,TRBJ2-7,TGCGCCAGCAGCTGGGCCGGCAGGGTCGAGCAGTACTTC,CASSWAGRVEQYF
NA,TRBV11-2,few,TRBJ2-3,TGTGCCAGCAGCAGCGAGAGACACAACACAGATACGCAGTATTTT,CASSSERHNTDTQYF
NA,TRBV27,NA,TRBJ2-1,TGTGCCTGCAGGGAAGACTTTTACAATGAGCAGTTCTTC,CACREDFYNEQFF
NA,TRBV6-2/TRBV6-3,once,TRBJ2-7,TGTGCCAGCAGTTACAATCCCGGAGAGGGCAGCTCCTACGAGCAGTACTTC,CASSYNPGEGSSYEQYF
TRBD1,TRBV9,NA,TRBJ1-4,TGTGCCAGCAGCGTGGGACAGGGGAGTGAAAAACTGTTTTTT,CASSVGQGSEKLFF
NA,TRBV20-1,few,TRBJ1-1,TGCAGTGCCTCGAAAGGGGGACGGATGAACACTGAAGCTTTCTTT,CSASKGGRMNTEAFF